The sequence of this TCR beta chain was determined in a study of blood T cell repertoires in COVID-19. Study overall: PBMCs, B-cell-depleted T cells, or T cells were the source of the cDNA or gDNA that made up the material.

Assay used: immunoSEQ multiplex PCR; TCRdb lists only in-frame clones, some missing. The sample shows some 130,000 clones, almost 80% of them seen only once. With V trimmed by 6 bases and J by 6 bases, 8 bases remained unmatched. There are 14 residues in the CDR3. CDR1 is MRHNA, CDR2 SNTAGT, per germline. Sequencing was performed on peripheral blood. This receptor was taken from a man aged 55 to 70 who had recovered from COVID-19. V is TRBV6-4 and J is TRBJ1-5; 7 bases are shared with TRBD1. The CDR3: CASRRQGTPQPQHF. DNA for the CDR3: TGTGCCAGCAGAAGACAGGGAACCCCTCAGCCCCAGCATTTT.